These T cell receptor beta chains were read from a single sample in a study of T cell repertoires in cytomegalovirus infection. TCRdb fed the reads into MiXCR, producing one record per CDR3 protein. This sample has approximately 390,000 distinct CDR3 sequences, with nearly 35% found just once. Their recognized antigens are unknown. The material was cultured PBMCs, obtained from culture after CMV antigen stimulation. These receptors all stem from a human donor in good health (CMV status not recorded). Some clones in this sample may be carry-over from other donors' samples. CDR3s include the opening cysteine and the closing phenylalanine or tryptophan. Fields, in order: clone size, CDR3 length, D gene, V gene, J gene, CDR3 DNA, CDR3 protein. The D gene is left open where the match is weak. Only some rows state a clone size, as once, few, many or a class for expanded clones.

>-|13|-|TRBV12-3/TRBV12-4|TRBJ1-5
TGTGCCAGTAGAGGGACGGGAAATCAGCCCCAGCATTTT
CASRGTGNQPQHF
>-|18|TRBD1|TRBV7-3|TRBJ2-5
TGTGCCAGCAGCTCCTGGCCGGGGACCAGGGGGCGCGCAGAGACCCAGTACTTC
CASSSWPGTRGRAETQYF
>-|13|TRBD2|TRBV20-1|TRBJ2-1
TGCAGTGCCCAGAGCGGGACGGGCAATGAGCAGTTCTTC
CSAQSGTGNEQFF
>once|13|TRBD1|TRBV27|TRBJ1-5
TGTGCCAGCAGGGACAGGGGAGAGCAGCCCCAGCATTTT
CASRDRGEQPQHF
>-|14|-|TRBV5-6|TRBJ1-2
TGTGCCAGCAGCTTGACCAGGAGTAACTATGGCTACACCTTC
CASSLTRSNYGYTF
>few|14|-|TRBV7-2|TRBJ1-2
TGTGCCAGCAGCTTAGGAACGGAATCCTATGGCTACACCTTC
CASSLGTESYGYTF
>-|13|-|TRBV11-2|TRBJ1-5
TGTGCCAGCTCCCTGTCCTCGACACAGCCCCAGCATTTT
CASSLSSTQPQHF
>-|15|TRBD1|TRBV9|TRBJ1-1
TGTGCCAGCAGCGTAGAGGGGGACAGTTACACTGAAGCTTTCTTT
CASSVEGDSYTEAFF
>many|16|TRBD2|TRBV7-8|TRBJ2-3
TGTGCCAGCAGCTTGGGACTAGCGGGACCCGCAGATACGCAGTATTTT
CASSLGLAGPADTQYF
>-|13|TRBD2|TRBV20-1|TRBJ2-1
TGCAGTGCTGTCCGACTAGCGGGAGATGAGCAGTTCTTC
CSAVRLAGDEQFF
>-|22|TRBD2|TRBV11-3|TRBJ2-2
TGTGCCAGCAGCTTAGAGGGAAGGGGACTAGCGGATGCAAAAGCGAACACCGGGGAGCTGTTTTTT
CASSLEGRGLADAKANTGELFF
>-|18|TRBD2|TRBV20-1|TRBJ2-1
TGCAGTGCTATAGCGGGAGGGTTTTTTTCTGGGGCCCACAATGAGCAGTTCTTC
CSAIAGGFFSGAHNEQFF
>many|13|-|TRBV27|TRBJ1-1
TGTGCCAGCAGTTTATTGGGGGGCACTGAAGCTTTCTTT
CASSLLGGTEAFF
>-|17|TRBD2|TRBV7-9|TRBJ2-3
TGTGCCAGCAGCCAACCCCTGAGTGCGGGAGAGGAAGATACGCAGTATTTT
CASSQPLSAGEEDTQYF
>-|13|-|TRBV12-3/TRBV12-4|TRBJ1-1
TGTGCCAGCAGTTCTAACCAGAACACTGAAGCTTTCTTT
CASSSNQNTEAFF
>-|11|-|TRBV10-3|TRBJ2-7
TGTGCCATCGCCCAGACCTACGAGCAGTACTTC
CAIAQTYEQYF
>-|13|-|TRBV30|TRBJ2-3
TGTGCCTGGGACAGGTTACCCACAGATACGCAGTATTTT
CAWDRLPTDTQYF
>few|15|-|TRBV11-2|TRBJ2-5
TGTGCCAGCAGCGCCTTTGGGGCTAGCGAAGAGACCCAGTACTTC
CASSAFGASEETQYF